This TCR beta chain was sequenced in a study of blood T cell repertoires in COVID-19 (dated by TCRdb to about 2020). General notes on the study: The collaborator samples originated in the United States, Italy and Spain and spanned the acute and convalescent phases of COVID-19. The material from the prospective study consisted of cDNA or gDNA derived from T cells, B-cell-depleted T cells, or PBMCs. The dataset comprised deeply sampled blood TCRbeta repertoires from subjects exposed to, actively infected with, or recovered from COVID-19. The repertoires were made available in a free public database intended to serve as a resource for research on the immune response to SARS-CoV-2. The samples were drawn from the first 160 participants of the ongoing ImmuneRACE study and from over 950 subjects provided by 6 global collaborators. Nearly every sample came with metadata listing a de-identified subject ID, COVID-19 status, age in years and sex. Where HLA class I and class II types were available, the types were taken from metadata supplied by the sample provider, not from assay-based typing. On the study overall, not on this receptor specifically: How much clinical and demographic metadata was included differed by source and by participant, and the metadata was provided uncurated.

As to this clone: The clone's antigen remains unknown. One base away there is no much larger clone; base qualities are not given.

The immunoSEQ Assay, a bias-controlled multiplex PCR, was used to amplify TCRbeta CDR3 regions from genomic DNA. On the study's bioinformatics: The number of nucleated cells in each sample was estimated from the amplification of reference gene primers within the assay. To quantify the absolute abundance of each unique TCRbeta CDR3 rearrangement, sequence reads were collapsed and filtered. Productive Simpson clonality was computed per sample as the square root of Simpson's diversity index over productive rearrangements. TCRdb limited this immuneACCESS table to in-frame rearrangements with V and J called. A share of clones is missing; checked studies link under half to unresolved V genes, and the rest is unexplained. Clonal size and the V and J genes are those of that table, whereas D and trimming came from the DNA. The sample includes over 15,000 clones, with approximately 86% observed a single time. The ten largest clones capture approximately 16% of the sample.

The CDR3 runs 17 amino acids, cysteine and phenylalanine included. The kept DNA is CDR3 alone, 51 bases in frame from the first base. V is trimmed back by 2 bases and J by 5 bases, and the junction contains 10 bases that no gene match accounts for. The germline V gene provides CDR1 KGHDR and CDR2 SFDVKD. The collaborating institutions used their own protocols to collect whole blood in K2EDTA tubes. For TCRbeta analysis, collaborators shipped samples as frozen whole blood, isolated PBMCs, or DNA extracted from either of those sample types. The specimen was peripheral blood. The TCR was taken from an older man with acute or convalescent COVID-19. The chain is made from TRBV24-1 and TRBJ2-5; the central 10 bases match TRBD1. The CDR3 reads CATSDSPGTGEGETQYF. The DNA is TGTGCCACCAGTGATTCCCCCGGGACAGGGGAGGGGGAGACCCAGTACTTC.